The present T cell receptor beta chain was sequenced within a study of CD4+ T cells in melanoma. This clone was detected only once. Its antigen is undetermined. Sequencing used immunoSEQ multiplex PCR; TCRdb keeps in-frame clones, though not all of them. The sample lists about 140,000 clones; around 90% were seen once. General study points: Neoantigen-specific CD4+ T cells in melanoma reportedly had diverse differentiation states. CD8+ T cell, macrophage and B cell function reportedly correlated with neoantigen-specific CD4+ T cells.

The source is a human donor with melanoma.

CDR3 nucleotide sequence: TGTGCCAGCTCACCGCGACAGTTGGAGGCTCAAACTAACTATGGCTACACCTTC. Translating gives CASSPRQLEAQTNYGYTF. V gene TRBV18 combines with J gene TRBJ1-2; D is possibly TRBD1 (5 bases). The germline V and J ends were trimmed by 3 bases and 0 bases, with 20 bases remaining between them. CDR1 is KGHSH, CDR2 LQKENI, per germline. This CDR3 is built from 18 residues.